A selection of T cell receptor beta chains follows, all from one sample in a study of identical twins. TCRdb passed the 5' RACE reads through MiXCR, listing each CDR3 protein once. The sample shows some 440,000 distinct CDR3 sequences, more than 20% of them seen only once. These data were also filed under a second study, of T cells expressing NK-cell markers.

The source material was CD4+ T cells sorted from blood. These receptors came from a woman aged 18 to 35 in good health. The CDR3 runs from the conserved cysteine through the conserved F or W. The D gene is left open where the match is weak. Clone size appears in some rows only: once, few, many, or a class for an expanded clone.

d_call j_call clone_size v_call cdr3_nt cdr3_aa
NA TRBJ2-1 few TRBV10-3 TGTGCCATCAGTAGGACCAATGAGCAGTTCTTC CAISRTNEQFF
TRBD1 TRBJ2-1 NA TRBV5-1 TGCGCCAGCGGACAGGGCTCCTACAATGAGCAGTTCTTC CASGQGSYNEQFF
NA TRBJ2-1 NA TRBV7-3 TGTGCCAGCAGCCCCCCCCAAGGGGAGCAGTTCTTC CASSPPQGEQFF
TRBD1 TRBJ2-1 few TRBV7-8 TGTGCCAGCAGCTTATTTGCAGGGGGTCGAGGGAATGAGCAGTTCTTC CASSLFAGGRGNEQFF
NA TRBJ2-1 NA TRBV29-1 TGCAGCGTTGACCGACAGTACAATGAGCAGTTCTTC CSVDRQYNEQFF
TRBD1 TRBJ2-4 NA TRBV29-1 TGCAGCGTTGGATCAGGGGGAGTAGCCAAAAACATTCAGTACTTC CSVGSGGVAKNIQYF
TRBD1 TRBJ1-6 few TRBV5-4 TGTGCCAGCAGCCAAGTACAGGGGGCAATTCGTTCACCCCTCCACTTT CASSQVQGAIRSPLHF
NA TRBJ2-1 NA TRBV20-1 TGCAGTGCTAGAGATTGGCCCGTGAGCTCCTACAATGAGCAGTTCTTC CSARDWPVSSYNEQFF
NA TRBJ2-1 NA TRBV4-3 TGCGCCAGCAGCCAAGATCTGTGGGTTGAGCAGTTCTTC CASSQDLWVEQFF
NA TRBJ1-1 few TRBV5-6 TGTGCCAGCAGCTTGTCGATGAATGCCCGTGAAGCTTTCTTT CASSLSMNAREAFF
NA TRBJ1-1 NA TRBV20-1 TGCAGTGCTTCTAAAACAGGGAGCCGTCGGGAAGCTTTCTTT CSASKTGSRREAFF
NA TRBJ2-1 few TRBV7-2 TGTGCCAGCAGCCGGCAGGCGGTGACTTCGGGCGAGCAGTTCTTC CASSRQAVTSGEQFF
TRBD1 TRBJ2-7 NA TRBV7-6 TGTGCCAGCAGCTTAGGCAGGACAGGGGGCAACGAGCAGTACTTC CASSLGRTGGNEQYF
NA TRBJ2-3 NA TRBV10-3 TGTGCCATCAGTGAGACTCGAGATACGCAGTATTTT CAISETRDTQYF
NA TRBJ1-1 NA TRBV5-1 TGCGCTACTAAGCAGGGGTGGGCCACTGAAGCTTTCTTT CATKQGWATEAFF
TRBD1 TRBJ2-7 NA TRBV5-6 TGTGCCAGCAGCTTTCAGGACAGGGGGCTCGAGCAGTACTTC CASSFQDRGLEQYF
NA TRBJ1-2 few TRBV7-9 TGTGCCAGCAGCTTAACAATGTCGGCTAACTATGGCTACACCTTC CASSLTMSANYGYTF
NA TRBJ2-7 few TRBV29-1 TGCAGCGTTGAAGATCCGGGGCAGGGGCTTTATTTT CSVEDPGQGLYF
TRBD1 TRBJ2-3 few TRBV20-1 TGCAGTGCTAGAGGCCCACCGGGACAGGGGAGGACAGATACGCAGTATTTT CSARGPPGQGRTDTQYF
NA TRBJ2-5 NA TRBV6-2/TRBV6-3 TGTGCCAGCATTTACTCGGGGGAAGAGACCCAGTACTTC CASIYSGEETQYF
NA TRBJ2-7 NA TRBV29-1 TGCAGCGTTGAAGACAGGGCCACCTACGAGCAGTACTTC CSVEDRATYEQYF
NA TRBJ2-4 NA TRBV5-1 TGCGCCAGCAGCTTGCCTGGAGTCATCAAAAACATTCAGTACTTC CASSLPGVIKNIQYF
TRBD2 TRBJ2-5 NA TRBV6-5 TGTGCCAGCAGTTACGGGGCGGGAGGGGGAGAGACCCAGTACTTC CASSYGAGGGETQYF
NA TRBJ1-2 few TRBV6-6 TGTGCCAGCAGCTCGGGACTCGGGGGCTACACCTTC CASSSGLGGYTF
NA TRBJ2-2 few TRBV7-2 TGTGCCAGCAATTCAGCCGGGACGAACACCGGGGAGCTGTTTTTT CASNSAGTNTGELFF
NA TRBJ2-3 NA TRBV12-3/TRBV12-4 TGTGCCAGCAGTTTAAATGGCGGTGCAGATACGCAGTATTTT CASSLNGGADTQYF
NA TRBJ2-1 few TRBV12-3/TRBV12-4 TGTGCCAGCGTCGAATGGACCTACAATGAGCAGTTCTTC CASVEWTYNEQFF
NA TRBJ2-7 NA TRBV5-1 TGCGCCAGCAGCTTGGCCGGCAGGGTTTCGCACGAGCAGTACTTC CASSLAGRVSHEQYF
NA TRBJ2-2 few TRBV15 TGTGCCACCAGCAGAGATGCGGGGCCCGGGGAGCTGTTTTTT CATSRDAGPGELFF
NA TRBJ1-5 NA TRBV6-5 TGTGCCAGCAGTTATGGTATCGAGGGGTTCGATCAGCCCCGGCATTTT CASSYGIEGFDQPRHF